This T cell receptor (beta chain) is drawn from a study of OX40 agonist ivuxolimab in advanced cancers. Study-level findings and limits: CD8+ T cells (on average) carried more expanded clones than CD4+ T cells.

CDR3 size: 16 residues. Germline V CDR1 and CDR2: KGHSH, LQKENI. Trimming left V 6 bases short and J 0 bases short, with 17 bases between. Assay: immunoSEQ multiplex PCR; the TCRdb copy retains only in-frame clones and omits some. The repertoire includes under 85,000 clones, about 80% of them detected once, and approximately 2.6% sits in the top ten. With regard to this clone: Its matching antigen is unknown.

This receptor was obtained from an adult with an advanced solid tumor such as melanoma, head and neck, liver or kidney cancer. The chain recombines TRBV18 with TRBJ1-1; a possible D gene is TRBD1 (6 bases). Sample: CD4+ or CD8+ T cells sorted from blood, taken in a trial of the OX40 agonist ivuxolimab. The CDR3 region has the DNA TGTGCCAGCTCGCCTTACGGGGGGACAATGAACACTGAAGCTTTCTTT. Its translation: CASSPYGGTMNTEAFF.